The subject of this entry is one T cell receptor beta chain. Antigen unknown. CDR3 size: 14 residues. Germline V lookup: CDR1 MGHRA, CDR2 YSYEKL. V was pared by 0 bases and J by 5 bases, with 8 bases between. This record comes from a study of PD-1 blockade in classical Hodgkin lymphoma. About the study: Patients in the cohort were put on intravenous nivolumab, 3 mg/kg every 2 weeks.

Study-level points and caveats: At C4D1, TCR diversity had climbed significantly for CD4+ cells, though not for CD8+ cells. Healthy donors were reported to have higher baseline TCR diversity than newly diagnosed patients.

The assay was immunoSEQ multiplex PCR, and TCRdb's table has in-frame clones only and misses some. The repertoire holds tens of thousands of clones, with 80% to 90% as singletons. Every patient relapsed after autologous stem cell transplantation, and brentuximab vedotin exposure varied. The receptor comes from a human donor with classical Hodgkin lymphoma. The chain joins TRBV4-1 to TRBJ1-5; D is ambiguous. Sequencing was performed on peripheral blood mononuclear cells (PBMCs), taken at baseline. The CDR3 sequence: CASSQDLRHQPQHF. The CDR3 DNA sequence: TGCGCCAGCAGCCAAGATTTAAGGCATCAGCCCCAGCATTTT.